The clone carrying this T cell receptor (beta chain) was picked up a small number of times. Its antigen remains unknown. This sample is drawn from a study of vaccination and CD4 T cells after COVID-19. Treatment described: roughly 10-day PBMC culture with coronavirus spike peptide pools or control peptides (ViraFEST assay). Peptide pool stimulation in ViraFEST expanded antigen-specific T cells, whose TCRs were then sequenced. The Oncomine TCR Beta short-read assay sequenced DNA from cultured CD4+ T cells. Once CD4+ T cells had been cultured, genomic DNA was extracted from them. TCRdb re-called the PCR reads with MiXCR, one entry per CDR3 protein. Found here are under 12,000 distinct CDR3 sequences, approximately 70% of them singletons; the top ten hold about 13%. The V gene lost 5 bases and the J gene lost 6 bases, with 11 bases spanning the gap. The CDR3 consists of 13 residues. The germline gives CDR1 MNHEY, CDR2 SVGEGT.

Input material: CD4+ T cells from blood, cultured in vitro. The sequence was collected from a human donor who had recovered from COVID-19. V usage is TRBV6-2 or TRBV6-3 and J usage is TRBJ1-5, with D possibly TRBD1 on 5 matching bases. CDR3 bases: TGTGCCAGCAGTATACAGGCTGGTCAGCCCCAGCATTTT. It specifies CASSIQAGQPQHF.